The TCR beta chain under discussion was sequenced for a study of CD8+ T cells in alopecia areata. Treatment meaning: oral pan-JAK inhibitor, 5-10 mg twice daily. Sorting from PBMCs produced CD4+ and CD8+ T cells. V shed 6 bases, J shed 1 base, and the junction held 5 bases outside the gene matches. This CDR3 is 14 amino acids long. Germline-derived CDR1 and CDR2 are SEHNR and FQNEAQ (reference sequence). Extraction and reverse transcription of RNA yielded cDNA as the sequencing template. Clones were read by immunoSEQ multiplex PCR, and TCRdb kept only the in-frame ones, dropping some. This table holds over 250,000 clones, 60% found once.

The TCR comes from a human donor with alopecia areata. The chain joins TRBV7-9 to TRBJ2-5; TRBD1 matches at 7 bases. This material consisted of CD4+ T cells sorted from blood, taken around week 54, from a patient treated with tofacitinib. CDR3 coding DNA: TGTGCCAGCAGGAAGACAGGGCCCCAAGAGACCCAGTACTTC. It is translated as CASRKTGPQETQYF.